The subject of this entry is one T cell receptor (beta chain). Every isolated RNA sample was fully reverse transcribed, so sequencing captured expressed TCRB transcripts. Assay used: immunoSEQ multiplex PCR; TCRdb lists only in-frame clones, some missing. The sample records almost 350,000 clones, around a fifth being singletons. The sample originates from a study of beta chain features in type 1 diabetes. V lost 4 bases to trimming and J lost 3 bases, with 4 bases between them. The length of the CDR3 is 12 residues. CDR1 and CDR2 from the germline V gene are SGHDN and FVKESK. What was sequenced was naive CD4+ T cells from blood. This chain connects TRBV14 to TRBJ1-3; D is unclear. The receptor's source is a woman aged 18-35 years in good health. This CDR3 reads CASSPGGNTIYF. CDR3 bases: TGTGCCAGCAGCCCCGGTGGAAACACCATATATTTT.